A single sample gave rise to the 7 T cell receptor beta chains below, sequenced in a study of CD8+CD57+ T cells in acquired aplastic anemia (dated by TCRdb to 2017 to 2018). The sequencer was an Illumina HiSeq 2000. Genomic DNA was used as template for profiling of TCR beta VDJ combinations and CDR3 sequences. TCRdb reran the public reads through fastp at Q25 and MiXCR, keeping productive beta chains. CDR3 protein sequences are deduplicated, and each keeps its most common genes and DNA. The sample records some 190,000 distinct CDR3 sequences, 40% to 55% of which are singletons. About 2.9% of the sample comes from the top ten. Sequenced: sorted CD4+, CD8+, or CD8+CD57+ T cells (not recorded which) from PBMCs. All receptors come from a human donor in good health.

This clonotype was seen more than once but under ten times. This rearrangement joins TRBV18 to TRBJ2-7; D is possibly TRBD1 (5 bases). The CDR3 consists of 14 residues. Per the germline V gene, CDR1 is KGHSH and CDR2 is LQKENI. V dropped 4 bases and J dropped 0 bases, with 10 bases sitting between them. The DNA of the CDR3 is TGTGCCAGCTCACTAACCACAGGCTCCTACGAGCAGTACTTC. Its translation is CASSLTTGSYEQYF.

Ten or more counts support this clonotype. The chain links TRBV19 to TRBJ1-5; D possibly corresponds to TRBD1 (6 bases). The germline V and J ends were trimmed by 6 bases and 7 bases, with 10 bases remaining between them. The germline gives CDR1 LNHDA, CDR2 SQIVND (reference sequence). The CDR3 covers 12 residues. The CDR3 DNA is TGTGCCAGTAGAGCTACAGGGCAGCCCCAGCATTTT. Amino acids: CASRATGQPQHF.

Concerning this clonotype: This could be a read error, since a much larger clone is one nucleotide away. The rearrangement joins TRBV5-1 to TRBJ2-1; D possibly corresponds to TRBD1 (6 bases). The CDR3 is 13 amino acids. V was pared by 7 bases and J by 10 bases, with 18 bases between. Germline V gene data show CDR1 as SGHRS and CDR2 as YFSETQ. The CDR3 loop is CASARDNSYEQFF. CDR3 bases: TGCGCCAGCGCCAGGGACAATTCCTACGAGCAGTTCTTC.

This clonotype was detected many times. This chain joins TRBV15 and TRBJ2-1; tentative D call: TRBD2 (5 bases). Trimming removed 1 base from V and 5 bases from J, with 9 bases in between. Germline V gene lookup returns CDR1 LNHNV and CDR2 YYDKDF (reference sequence). This CDR3 contains 14 residues. CDR3 in DNA: TGTGCCACCAGCAGAGGTACTAGGCACAATGAGCAGTTCTTC. It translates to CATSRGTRHNEQFF.

This clonotype was observed a few times. The chain joins TRBV24-1 to TRBJ2-5, with D possibly matching TRBD1 (6 bases). The V end lost 5 bases, the J end lost 1 base, and 13 bases lay between the germline ends. The germline V gene has CDR1 KGHDR and CDR2 SFDVKD. The CDR3 is made up of 15 amino acids. CDR3 nucleotide sequence: TGTGCCACCAGTGTCAGGGGAGAAGGCCAAGAGACCCAGTACTTC. Protein product: CATSVRGEGQETQYF.

The rearrangement joins TRBV10-3 to TRBJ1-5, with 8 bases that match TRBD1. The V gene's germline CDR1 is ENHRY and CDR2 SYGVKD. The CDR3 has 15 amino acids. With 5 bases clipped from V and 0 bases from J, the junction kept 3 bases outside the gene matches. The CDR3 DNA is TGTGCCATCAGTCCACAGGGGGATAGCAATCAGCCCCAGCATTTT. Translated, it gives CAISPQGDSNQPQHF.

The chain has TRBV2 and TRBJ1-3, with D hard to call. Deletions cut 6 bases from V and 7 bases from J, with 10 bases between. Germline CDR1 is SNHLY and CDR2 is FYNNEI. The CDR3 sequence is 12 residues long. The CDR3 DNA reads as TGTGCCAGCAGCCTTAGCGGGAACACCATATATTTT. Amino acid sequence: CASSLSGNTIYF.